The 8 T cell receptor beta chains below were found in one sample sequenced in a study of Ad26.COV2.S vaccination and SARS-CoV-2 variants. Noted treatment: about 20 received Ad26.COV2.S at low or high dose, single or two shots; about five received placebo; per-sample allocation not given. Specimens were obtained on day 63 following the first vaccine or placebo injection. This table comes from immunoSEQ multiplex PCR, and its TCRdb copy is limited to in-frame clones, with some not included. Found here are under 550,000 clones, 90% of them singletons; the top ten hold about 12%. This material consisted of peripheral blood, taken in a trial of Ad26.COV2.S vaccine versus placebo. All receptors derive from a person between 18 and 65 years old who received the Ad26.COV2.S COVID-19 vaccine or a placebo.

The V and J genes are TRBV9 and TRBJ2-2; the D gene is possibly TRBD2 (5 bases). Trimming took off 4 bases at V and 6 bases at J, with 16 bases between the two ends. Germline CDR1 is SGDLS and CDR2 is YYNGEE. The CDR3 totals 15 residues. The CDR3 nucleotides are TGTGCCAGCAGCCACGACGGACTCGCGGCCGGGGAGCTGTTTTTT. Protein: CASSHDGLAAGELFF.

The chain has TRBV18 and TRBJ2-7; 7 nucleotides align to TRBD2. The CDR3 is made up of 14 amino acids. J gave up 5 bases and V 2 bases, and 6 bases lay outside the gene matches. Per the germline V gene, CDR1 is KGHSH and CDR2 is LQKENI. The CDR3 loop reads CASSPGGGPHEQYF. DNA for the CDR3: TGTGCCAGCTCACCAGGGGGAGGGCCCCACGAGCAGTACTTC.

The rearrangement links TRBV11-2 to TRBJ2-3; 12 bases are shared with TRBD2. CDR3 length: 17 amino acids. Trimming cost V 3 bases and J 0 bases; bases outside gene matches: 4. Germline-derived CDR1 and CDR2 are SGHAT and FQNNGV. For the CDR3, the DNA is TGTGCCAGCAGCTTTAGACTAGCGGGAGCCAGCACAGATACGCAGTATTTT. Translating gives CASSFRLAGASTDTQYF.

V usage is TRBV7-8 and J usage is TRBJ2-7, with 10 bases fitting TRBD1. V gave up 5 bases and J gave up 5 bases; unmatched junction bases: 12. CDR1 is SGHVS and CDR2 is FQNEAQ in the germline V gene. The CDR3 contains 16 residues. The CDR3 DNA reads TGTGCCAGCAGCGACGACGGCGGGACAGGGGTCCACGAGCAGTACTTC. Amino acids: CASSDDGGTGVHEQYF. Based on the CDR3 plus reference TRBV7-8 and TRBJ2-7, the full variable domain is GAGVSQSPRYKVAKRGQDVALRCDPISGHVSLFWYQQALGQGPEFLTYFQNEAQLDKSGLPSDRFFAERPEGSVSTLKIQRTQQEDSAVYLCASSDDGGTGVHEQYFGPGTRLTVT.

The chain combines TRBV7-9 with TRBJ2-4; no firm D call. The germline V and J ends were trimmed by 1 base and 1 base, with 5 bases remaining between them. The germline V gene encodes CDR1 SEHNR and CDR2 FQNEAQ (reference sequence). CDR3 length: 14 amino acids. The CDR3 loop is CASSLDTAKNIQYF. In nucleotides, the CDR3 is TGTGCCAGCAGCTTAGATACGGCCAAAAACATTCAGTACTTC. The full variable domain, in which reference TRBV7-9 and TRBJ2-4 provide the parts outside the CDR3, is DTGVSQNPRHKITKRGQNVTFRCDPISEHNRLYWYRQTLGQGPEFLTYFQNEAQLEKSRLLSDRFSAERPKGSFSTLEIQRTEQGDSAMYLCASSLDTAKNIQYFGAGTRLSVL.

The V call is TRBV29-1, the J call TRBJ2-7; the D is unclear. The V end lost 5 bases, the J end lost 4 bases, and 12 bases lay between the germline ends. The CDR3 sequence is 12 residues long. Germline V lookup: CDR1 SQVTM, CDR2 ANQGSEA. The CDR3 sequence: CSVQKIGYEQYF. CDR3 DNA: TGCAGCGTTCAAAAAATTGGGTACGAGCAGTACTTC.

V usage is TRBV19 and J usage is TRBJ1-2; TRBD1 is a possible D gene (5 bases). This CDR3 has 15 residues. With 2 bases removed from V and 3 bases from J, the gap between germline ends came to 13 bases. Germline V gives CDR1 LNHDA, CDR2 SQIVND (reference sequence). The CDR3 region is CASSIRGTDYYGYTF. Here the CDR3 DNA reads TGTGCCAGTAGTATAAGGGGCACGGACTACTATGGCTACACCTTC.

V usage is TRBV9 and J usage is TRBJ2-1; D may be TRBD2 (7 bases). Per the germline V gene, CDR1 is SGDLS and CDR2 is YYNGEE. The CDR3 is made up of 17 amino acids. Trimming removed 4 bases from V and 1 base from J, with 18 bases in between. The CDR3 nucleotides read TGTGCCAGCAGCCCCCTTAGGGGGAGGGGGTCCTACAATGAGCAGTTCTTC. This translates into CASSPLRGRGSYNEQFF.